This T cell receptor beta chain was sequenced for a study of T cell changes during pregnancy in multiple sclerosis. TCRdb's table, derived via immunoSEQ multiplex PCR, lists solely in-frame clones and lacks some. The sample holds 25,000 to 35,000 clones, roughly 89% seen once. The CDR3 sequence is 14 residues long. CDR1 is SNHLY, CDR2 FYNNEI, per germline. V lost 3 bases, J lost 7 bases, and 3 bases stayed unmatched. The V gene is TRBV2, the J gene TRBJ1-1; 12 bases match TRBD1. The sequenced sample was CD8+ T cells from peripheral blood mononuclear cells, obtained in the first trimester of pregnancy. The source of this sequence is a female donor with multiple sclerosis, enrolled in a pregnancy study. The CDR3 is CASSEGQGAGEAFF. In DNA form, the CDR3 reads TGTGCCAGCAGTGAGGGACAGGGGGCAGGTGAAGCTTTCTTT.